The clone carrying this TCR beta chain occurred many times. Its antigen is not identified. The CDR3 contains 9 residues. The V end lost 7 bases, the J end lost 11 bases, and 6 bases lay between the germline ends. These data come from a study of CD8 T cells in ankylosing spondylitis. TCRdb re-called the 5' RACE reads with MiXCR, one entry per CDR3 protein. The sample shows about 220,000 distinct CDR3 sequences, about 7% of them seen only once. Study results and caveats: A motif in TCR beta, a set of roughly eight highly homologous variants, appeared characteristic of ankylosing spondylitis blood. It was reported that disease-linked clones were significantly enriched in matched ankylosing spondylitis synovial fluid. Clones linked to the disease showed a CD8+ phenotype. They occurred at relatively low frequencies in peripheral blood.

The sequenced material came from blood, either unsorted or a sorted T cell fraction (not recorded which). This rearrangement joins TRBV12-3 or TRBV12-4 to TRBJ1-3; no reliable D call. The receptor was isolated from a male donor with ankylosing spondylitis. CDR3 residues: CASTPPIYF. The CDR3 DNA is TGTGCCAGCACCCCCCCCATATATTTT.